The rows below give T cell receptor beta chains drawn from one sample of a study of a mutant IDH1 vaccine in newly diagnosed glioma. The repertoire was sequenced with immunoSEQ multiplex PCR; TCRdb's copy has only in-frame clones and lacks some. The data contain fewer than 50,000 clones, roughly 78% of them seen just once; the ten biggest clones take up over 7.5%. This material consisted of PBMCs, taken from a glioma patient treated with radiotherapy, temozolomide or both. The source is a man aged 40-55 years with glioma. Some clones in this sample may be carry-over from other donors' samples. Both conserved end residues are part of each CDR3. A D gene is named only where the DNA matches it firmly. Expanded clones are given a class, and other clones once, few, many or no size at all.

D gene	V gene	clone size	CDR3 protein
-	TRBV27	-	CASSLTETQYF
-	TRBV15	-	CATRQGGETQYF
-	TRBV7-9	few	CASSPVGDNQPQHF
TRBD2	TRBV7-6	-	CASSPSGDPNEQFF
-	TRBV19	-	CASNQRGTATNEKLFF
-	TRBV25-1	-	CASSEAFYNEQFF
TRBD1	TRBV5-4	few	CASNRQGATYEQYF
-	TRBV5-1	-	CASSSSTGLVNEKLFF
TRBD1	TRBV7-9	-	CASSLGRGLHEQYF
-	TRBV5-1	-	CASSLGGKPSGNTIYF
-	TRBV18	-	CASSPQGHSYEQYF
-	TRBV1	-	CTSSQNPNEQFF
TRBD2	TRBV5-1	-	CATKTSGTDTQYF
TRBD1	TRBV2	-	CASSRTGLTEQYF
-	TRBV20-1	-	CSATRQETQYF
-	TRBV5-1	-	CASSFGPVEGNTIYF
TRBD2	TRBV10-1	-	CASSGDPYYSYNEQFF
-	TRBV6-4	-	CASSERPGGKLFF
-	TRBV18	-	CASSSTGSTGELFF
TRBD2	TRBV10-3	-	CAISYGEFGGEEQYF
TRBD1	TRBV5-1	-	CASSLAGDSSYTF
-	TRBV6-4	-	CASSDGVGGTDTQYF
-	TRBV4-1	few	CASSQVSGFGEKLFF
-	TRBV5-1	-	CASSETGALAKNIQYF
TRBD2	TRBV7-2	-	CASTLRGTSGGREQYF
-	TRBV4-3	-	CASSQDPRQAYEQYF
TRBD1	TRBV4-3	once	CASSQGAGGNAEAFF
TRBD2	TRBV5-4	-	CASSFERSGGTGEQFF